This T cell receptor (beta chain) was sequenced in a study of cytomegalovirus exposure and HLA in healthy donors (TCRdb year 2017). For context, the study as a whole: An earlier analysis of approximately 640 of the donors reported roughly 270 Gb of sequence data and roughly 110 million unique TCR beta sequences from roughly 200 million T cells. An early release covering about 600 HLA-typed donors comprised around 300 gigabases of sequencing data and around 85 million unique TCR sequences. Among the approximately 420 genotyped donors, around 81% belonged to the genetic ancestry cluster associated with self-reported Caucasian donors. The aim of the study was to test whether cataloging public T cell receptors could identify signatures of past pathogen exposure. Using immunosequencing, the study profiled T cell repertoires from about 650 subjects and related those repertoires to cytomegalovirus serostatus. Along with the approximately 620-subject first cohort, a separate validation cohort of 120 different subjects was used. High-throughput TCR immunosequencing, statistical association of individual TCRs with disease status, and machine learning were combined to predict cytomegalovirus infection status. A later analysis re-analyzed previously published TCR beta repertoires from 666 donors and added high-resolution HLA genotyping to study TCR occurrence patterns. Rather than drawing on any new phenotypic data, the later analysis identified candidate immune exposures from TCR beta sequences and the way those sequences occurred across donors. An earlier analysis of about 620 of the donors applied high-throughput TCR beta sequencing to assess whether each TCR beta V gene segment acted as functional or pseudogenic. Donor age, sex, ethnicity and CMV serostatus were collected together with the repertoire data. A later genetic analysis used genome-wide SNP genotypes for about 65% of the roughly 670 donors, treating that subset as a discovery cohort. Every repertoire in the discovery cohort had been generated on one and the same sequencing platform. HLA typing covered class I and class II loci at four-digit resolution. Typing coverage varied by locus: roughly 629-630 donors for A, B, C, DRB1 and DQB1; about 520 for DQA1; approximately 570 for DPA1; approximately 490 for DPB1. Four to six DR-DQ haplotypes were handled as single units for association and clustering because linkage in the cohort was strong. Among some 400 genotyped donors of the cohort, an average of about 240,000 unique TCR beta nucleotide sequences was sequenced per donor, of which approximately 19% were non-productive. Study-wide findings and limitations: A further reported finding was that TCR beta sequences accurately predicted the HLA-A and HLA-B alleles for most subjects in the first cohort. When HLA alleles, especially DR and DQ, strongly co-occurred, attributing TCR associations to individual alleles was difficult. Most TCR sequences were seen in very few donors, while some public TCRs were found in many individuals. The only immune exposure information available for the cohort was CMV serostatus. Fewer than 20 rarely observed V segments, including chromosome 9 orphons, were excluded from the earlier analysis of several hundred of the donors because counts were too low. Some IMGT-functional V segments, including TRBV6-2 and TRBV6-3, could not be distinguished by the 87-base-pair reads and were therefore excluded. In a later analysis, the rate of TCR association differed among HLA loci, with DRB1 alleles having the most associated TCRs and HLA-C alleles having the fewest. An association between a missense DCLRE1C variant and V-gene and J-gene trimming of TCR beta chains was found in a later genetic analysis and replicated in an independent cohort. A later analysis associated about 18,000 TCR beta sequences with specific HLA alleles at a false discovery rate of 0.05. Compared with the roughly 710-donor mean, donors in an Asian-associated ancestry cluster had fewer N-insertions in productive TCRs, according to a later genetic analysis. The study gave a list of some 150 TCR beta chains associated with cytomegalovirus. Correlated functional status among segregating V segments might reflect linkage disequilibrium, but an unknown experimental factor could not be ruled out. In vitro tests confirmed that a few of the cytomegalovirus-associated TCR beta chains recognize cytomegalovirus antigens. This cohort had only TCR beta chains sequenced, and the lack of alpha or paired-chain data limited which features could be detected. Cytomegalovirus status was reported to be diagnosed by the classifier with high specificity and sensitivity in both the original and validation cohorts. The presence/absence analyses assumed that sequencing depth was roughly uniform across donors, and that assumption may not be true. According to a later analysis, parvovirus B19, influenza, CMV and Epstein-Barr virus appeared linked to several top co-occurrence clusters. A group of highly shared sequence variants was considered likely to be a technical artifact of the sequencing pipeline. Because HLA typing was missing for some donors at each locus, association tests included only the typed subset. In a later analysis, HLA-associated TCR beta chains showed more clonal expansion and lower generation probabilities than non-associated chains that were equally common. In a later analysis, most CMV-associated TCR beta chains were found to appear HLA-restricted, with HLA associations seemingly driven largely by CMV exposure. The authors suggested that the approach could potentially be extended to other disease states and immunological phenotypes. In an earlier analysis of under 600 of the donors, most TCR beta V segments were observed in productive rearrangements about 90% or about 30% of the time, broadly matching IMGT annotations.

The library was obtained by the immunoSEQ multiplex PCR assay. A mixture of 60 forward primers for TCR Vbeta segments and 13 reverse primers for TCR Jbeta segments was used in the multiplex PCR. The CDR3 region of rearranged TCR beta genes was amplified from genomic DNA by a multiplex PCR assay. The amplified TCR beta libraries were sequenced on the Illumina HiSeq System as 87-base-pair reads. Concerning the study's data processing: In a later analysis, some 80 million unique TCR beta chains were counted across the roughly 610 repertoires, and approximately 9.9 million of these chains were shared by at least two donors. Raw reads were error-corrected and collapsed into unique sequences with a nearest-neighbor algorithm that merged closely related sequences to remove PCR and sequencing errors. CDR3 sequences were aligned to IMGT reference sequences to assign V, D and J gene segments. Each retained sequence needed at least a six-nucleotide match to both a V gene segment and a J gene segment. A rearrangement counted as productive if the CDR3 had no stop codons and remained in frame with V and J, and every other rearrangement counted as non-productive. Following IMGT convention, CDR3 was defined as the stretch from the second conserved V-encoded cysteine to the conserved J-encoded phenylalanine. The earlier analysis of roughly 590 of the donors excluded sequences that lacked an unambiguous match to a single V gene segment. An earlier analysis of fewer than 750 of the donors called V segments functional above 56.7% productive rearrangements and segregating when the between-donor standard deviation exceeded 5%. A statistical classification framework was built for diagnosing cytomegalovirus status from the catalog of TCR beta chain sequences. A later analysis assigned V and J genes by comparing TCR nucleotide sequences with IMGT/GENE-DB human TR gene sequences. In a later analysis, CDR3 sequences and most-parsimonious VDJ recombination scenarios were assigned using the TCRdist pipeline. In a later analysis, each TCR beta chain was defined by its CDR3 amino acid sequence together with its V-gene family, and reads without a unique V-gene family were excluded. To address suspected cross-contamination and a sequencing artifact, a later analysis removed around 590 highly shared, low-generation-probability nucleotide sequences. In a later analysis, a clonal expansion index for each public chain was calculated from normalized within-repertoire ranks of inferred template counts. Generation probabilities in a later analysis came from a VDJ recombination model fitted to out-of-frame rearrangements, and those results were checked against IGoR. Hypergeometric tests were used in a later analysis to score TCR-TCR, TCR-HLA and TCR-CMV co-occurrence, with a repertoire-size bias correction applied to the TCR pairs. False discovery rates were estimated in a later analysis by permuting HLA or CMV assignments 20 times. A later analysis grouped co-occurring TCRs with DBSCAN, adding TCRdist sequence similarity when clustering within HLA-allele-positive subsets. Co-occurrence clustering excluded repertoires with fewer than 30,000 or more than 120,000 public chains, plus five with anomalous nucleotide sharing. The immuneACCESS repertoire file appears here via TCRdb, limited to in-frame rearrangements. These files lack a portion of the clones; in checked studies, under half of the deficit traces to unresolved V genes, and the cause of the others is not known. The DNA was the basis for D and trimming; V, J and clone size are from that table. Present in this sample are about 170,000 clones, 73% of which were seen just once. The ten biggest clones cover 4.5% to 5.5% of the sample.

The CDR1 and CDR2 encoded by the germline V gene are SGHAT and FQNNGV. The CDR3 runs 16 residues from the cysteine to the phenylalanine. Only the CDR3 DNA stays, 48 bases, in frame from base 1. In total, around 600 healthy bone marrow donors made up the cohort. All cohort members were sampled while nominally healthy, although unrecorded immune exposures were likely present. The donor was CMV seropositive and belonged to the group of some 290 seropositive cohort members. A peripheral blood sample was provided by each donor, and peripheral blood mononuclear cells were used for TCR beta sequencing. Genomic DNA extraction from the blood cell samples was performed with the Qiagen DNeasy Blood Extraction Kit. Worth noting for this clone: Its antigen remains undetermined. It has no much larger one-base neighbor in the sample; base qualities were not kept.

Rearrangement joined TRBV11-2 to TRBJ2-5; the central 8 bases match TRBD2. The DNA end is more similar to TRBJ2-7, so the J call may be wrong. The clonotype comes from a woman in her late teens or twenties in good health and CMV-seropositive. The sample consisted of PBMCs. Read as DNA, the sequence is TGTGCCAGCAGCTTAGATCGCGGGGGGTCGACCTACGAGCAGTACTTC. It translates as CASSLDRGGSTYEQYF.